This T cell receptor beta chain was recovered during a study of beta chain features in type 1 diabetes. General observations from the study: Compared to healthy donors, patients appeared to have naive, central memory and Treg TCRB repertoires that were more alike. Researchers caution that PCR might favor shorter templates, equally among patients and controls. All four CD4+ subsets from Type 1 diabetes patients carried moderately but significantly shorter TCRB CDR3s.

One heparinised draw, averaging about 116 mL, was taken per donor. Cell sorting via CD45RO/CCR7/CD25/CD127/CD95/CD27 was performed to obtain CD4+ naive, central memory, regulatory and stem cell-like memory cells. From germline, CDR1 is SGDLS and CDR2 YYNGEE. V was clipped by 0 bases and J by 5 bases, with 14 bases between them. The CDR3 has 15 amino acids. Notes on this clone: No antigen is known for it.

cDNA synthesis used the whole RNA isolate, giving expressed TCRB sequences. The method was immunoSEQ multiplex PCR; TCRdb's version includes in-frame clones alone and lacks a portion of them. The sample records 640,000 or so clones, over 12% being singletons. The chain joins TRBV9 to TRBJ2-5; D may be TRBD1 (5 bases). The TCR was taken from a young man with type 1 diabetes. Input material: naive CD4+ T cells from blood. The CDR3 nucleotides read TGTGCCAGCAGCGTAGTTGGGGCTGAGGCGGAGACCCAGTACTTC. It yields the protein CASSVVGAEAETQYF.